One and the same sample provided the 20 T cell receptor beta chains below, sequenced in a study of cytotoxic CD8 clonotypes in ibrutinib-treated CLL. The table came from immunoSEQ multiplex PCR; TCRdb's copy has only in-frame clones and leaves some out. The table lists 140,000 or so clones, approximately 80% of them singletons. The input for sequencing was PBMCs, taken after 12 months of ibrutinib treatment. The receptors stem from a human donor with chronic lymphocytic leukemia.

This clone was observed a few times. This chain connects TRBV7-6 to TRBJ1-1, with unresolved D. This CDR3 is 13 amino acids long. Germline CDR1 reads SGHVS; CDR2 reads FNYEAQ. Trimming removed 2 bases at V and 1 base at J, with 5 bases between. The CDR3 spells CASSLLGNTEAFF. The CDR3 nucleotides are TGTGCCAGCAGCTTACTGGGGAACACTGAAGCTTTCTTT.

The V gene is TRBV27, the J gene TRBJ2-3; 12 nucleotides agree with TRBD2. Germline CDR1 and CDR2: MNHEY and SMNVEV (reference sequence). V was clipped by 5 bases and J by 4 bases; unmatched bases: 16. The CDR3 is 19 residues long. CDR3 in amino acids: CASSQRGPSGRAGPDTQYF. CDR3 nucleotide sequence: TGTGCCAGCAGTCAGCGAGGCCCTAGCGGGAGGGCGGGACCAGATACGCAGTATTTT.

Note on this clone: This specimen includes other DNA sequences encoding the same CDR3. The chain's CDR3 is CASSLGGGRVQETQYF. CDR3 DNA sequence: TGTGCCAGCAGCCTCGGAGGGGGGCGGGTCCAAGAGACCCAGTACTTC. This chain joins TRBV14 and TRBJ2-5, with D perhaps given as TRBD1 or TRBD2 (6 bases each). This CDR3 comprises 16 residues. Germline-derived CDR1 and CDR2 are SGHDN and FVKESK. V lost 4 bases to trimming and J lost 1 base, with 16 bases between them.

The chain recombines TRBV29-1 with TRBJ2-7; possibly TRBD1 for D (6 bases). Germline loops: CDR1 SQVTM, CDR2 ANQGSEA. V was clipped by 6 bases and J by 3 bases, with 15 bases between them. There are 13 residues in the CDR3. The CDR3 bases are TGCAGCGTGTTCCCCGGGACACACTACGAGCAGTACTTC. Translating it yields CSVFPGTHYEQYF.

Turning to this clone: The same CDR3 also results from other DNA sequences found in this sample. The chain combines TRBV7-6 with TRBJ2-7; 14 bases are shared with TRBD2. CDR1 and CDR2 from the germline V gene are SGHVS and FNYEAQ. V lost 4 bases and J lost 2; bases outside the gene matches: 4. The CDR3 totals 16 residues. The CDR3 region is CASSSGTSGGTYEQYF. Written as DNA, the CDR3 is TGTGCCAGCAGCTCAGGGACTAGCGGGGGAACCTACGAGCAGTACTTC.

The chain uses TRBV25-1 and TRBJ2-1; D is perhaps TRBD1 or TRBD2 (5 bases each). Germline V gives CDR1 MGHDK, CDR2 SYGVNS. V was cut by 4 bases and J by 5 bases, with 15 bases left in between. CDR3 size: 15 residues. CDR3 coding DNA: TGTGCCAGCAGTGGGGGACCGAAAGTTAACAATGAGCAGTTCTTC. Its protein product is CASSGGPKVNNEQFF.

This chain connects TRBV5-1 to TRBJ2-7; no definite D call. Germline V gene sequence: CDR1 SGHRS, CDR2 YFSETQ. The CDR3 has 13 amino acids. Trimming removed 1 base at V and 4 bases at J, with 9 bases between. CDR3 coding DNA: TGCGCCAGCAGCTTGTGGGAAGGGTACGAGCAGTACTTC. This sequence encodes CASSLWEGYEQYF.

The chain recombines TRBV9 with TRBJ1-1; D gene ambiguous. V lost 3 bases to trimming and J lost 8 bases, with 20 bases between them. The CDR3 loop spans 15 amino acids. Per germline, CDR1 SGDLS and CDR2 YYNGEE. CDR3 coding DNA: TGTGCCAGCAGCGCGGCGGCGGCCGGTCCCTTCGAAGCTTTCTTT. This encodes CASSAAAAGPFEAFF.

This sequence joins TRBV25-1 and TRBJ2-1; D remains ambiguous. Trimming removed 4 bases from V and 0 bases from J, with 10 bases in between. The length of the CDR3 is 15 residues. The germline V gene encodes CDR1 MGHDK and CDR2 SYGVNS. The CDR3 coding sequence is TGTGCCAGCAGTGGTCCGCGGAACTCCTACAATGAGCAGTTCTTC. It yields the protein CASSGPRNSYNEQFF.

The J gene is TRBJ2-1, the V gene TRBV10-3; tentatively, D is TRBD2 (6 bases). Germline assignment: CDR1 ENHRY and CDR2 SYGVKD. This CDR3 has 13 amino acids. V dropped 4 bases and J dropped 5 bases, with 9 bases sitting between them. In nucleotides, the CDR3 is TGTGCCATCAGTGGGAGGGAGGACAATGAGCAGTTCTTC. Translation: CAISGREDNEQFF.

The chain links TRBV15 to TRBJ2-5; D unclear. The CDR3 is 14 residues long. CDR1 and CDR2 from the germline V gene are LNHNV and YYDKDF (reference sequence). V gave up 0 bases and J gave up 5 bases, with 10 bases separating them. The CDR3, as DNA: TGTGCCACCAGCAGAGATGGGATTTCGGAGACCCAGTACTTC. It specifies CATSRDGISETQYF.

The CDR3 coding sequence is TGTGCCAGCAGCTTAAGGTCCGGCAGGGGAATTCTTTACGAGCAGTACTTC. Translating gives CASSLRSGRGILYEQYF. The rearrangement uses TRBV13 and TRBJ2-7, with D maybe TRBD1 (6 bases). Germline CDR1 PRHDT, CDR2 FYEKMQ (reference sequence). V lost 2 bases and J lost 4, with 21 bases in between. The CDR3 consists of 17 residues.

The J gene is TRBJ2-1, the V gene TRBV6-6; TRBD2 might be the D (6 bases). With 0 bases removed from V and 4 bases from J, the gap between germline ends came to 13 bases. This CDR3 has 16 amino acids. Germline CDR1 MNHNY, CDR2 SVGAGI (reference sequence). CDR3 bases: TGTGCCAGCAGTTACTCGATTAGCGGAATATACAATGAGCAGTTCTTC. This translates into CASSYSISGIYNEQFF.

The chain is built from TRBV5-1 and TRBJ2-3, with D perhaps matching TRBD1 or TRBD2 (6 bases each). V lost 4 bases and J 0 bases, leaving 12 bases between the germline ends. Germline lookup yields CDR1 SGHRS and CDR2 YFSETQ. This CDR3 has 15 residues. CDR3 in DNA: TGCGCCAGCAGCCCCGGGGGCCATAGCACAGATACGCAGTATTTT. Its protein product is CASSPGGHSTDTQYF. Complete variable domain (other parts from reference TRBV5-1 and TRBJ2-3): KAGVTQTPRYLIKTRGQQVTLSCSPISGHRSVSWYQQTPGQGLQFLFEYFSETQRNKGNFPGRFSGRQFSNSRSEMNVSTLELGDSALYLCASSPGGHSTDTQYFGPGTRLTVL.

The rearrangement joins TRBV5-4 to TRBJ2-1, with 7 positions matching TRBD2. The CDR3 runs 16 residues. In germline, CDR1 is SGHNT, CDR2 YYREEE (reference sequence). J was trimmed by 0 bases and V by 2 bases; bases with no gene match: 5. This CDR3 is CASSFGGGRSYNEQFF. Written as DNA, the CDR3 is TGTGCCAGCAGCTTCGGCGGGGGTCGCTCCTACAATGAGCAGTTCTTC.

The chain uses TRBV5-4 and TRBJ1-2; no firm D call. The CDR3 length is 12 residues. CDR1 and CDR2 (germline): SGHNT, YYREEE (reference sequence). The V end was cut by 4 bases, the J end by 14 bases, with 18 bases between. CDR3 nucleotides: TGTGCCAGCAGCGAGCCGACAAGGAAAGAAACCTTC. As protein: CASSEPTRKETF.

This chain links TRBV19 with TRBJ1-2; D perhaps matches TRBD1 (6 bases). This CDR3 spans 12 amino acids. Germline CDR1 LNHDA, CDR2 SQIVND (reference sequence). V was trimmed by 9 bases and J by 0 bases, leaving 8 bases between them. The CDR3 bases are TGTGCCAGCAGGGGATCTAACTATGGCTACACCTTC. This encodes CASRGSNYGYTF.

Notes on this clone: Other DNA sequences in the sample encode the same CDR3. The V and J genes are TRBV28 and TRBJ1-3; D perhaps matches TRBD1 (5 bases). Trimming shortened V by 2 bases and J by 2 bases, and 7 bases separated the two germline ends. Germline values: CDR1 MDHEN, CDR2 SYDVKM. The CDR3 spans 14 residues. The CDR3 region is CASSLRGAGNTIYF. Here the CDR3 DNA reads TGTGCCAGCAGTTTAAGGGGCGCTGGAAACACCATATATTTT.

This clone occurred a few times. The chain has TRBV18 and TRBJ2-1, with 7 nucleotides matching TRBD2. The CDR3 is made up of 15 amino acids. Germline V gene sequence: CDR1 KGHSH, CDR2 LQKENI. V trimming: 3 bases; J trimming: 6 bases; junction bases outside the gene matches: 8. The CDR3 spells CASSPWTRISNEQFF. CDR3 sequence (DNA): TGTGCCAGCTCACCCTGGACTAGGATTAGCAATGAGCAGTTCTTC.

This clone was detected a few times. V gene TRBV19 combines with J gene TRBJ2-5; 7 bases align to TRBD2. The CDR3 sequence is 17 residues long. Germline CDR1 and CDR2: LNHDA and SQIVND (reference sequence). The ends lost 3 bases at V and 5 bases at J; junction bases unmatched: 15. In DNA, the CDR3 is TGTGCCAGTAGTATGGGGTCTAGCGGAAGCCATTGGGAGACCCAGTACTTC. It codes for CASSMGSSGSHWETQYF.